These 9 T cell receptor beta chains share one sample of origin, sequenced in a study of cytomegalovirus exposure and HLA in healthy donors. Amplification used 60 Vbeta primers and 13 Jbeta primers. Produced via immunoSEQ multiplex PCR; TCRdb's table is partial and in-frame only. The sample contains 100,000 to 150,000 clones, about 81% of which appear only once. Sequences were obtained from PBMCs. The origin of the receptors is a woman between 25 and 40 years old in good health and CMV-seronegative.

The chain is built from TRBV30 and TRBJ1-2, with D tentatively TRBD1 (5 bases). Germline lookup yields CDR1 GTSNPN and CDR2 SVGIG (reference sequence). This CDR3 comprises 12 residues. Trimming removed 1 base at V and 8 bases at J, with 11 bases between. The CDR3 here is CAWSGDFGGYTF. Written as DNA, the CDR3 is TGTGCCTGGAGTGGGGACTTCGGGGGCTACACCTTC.

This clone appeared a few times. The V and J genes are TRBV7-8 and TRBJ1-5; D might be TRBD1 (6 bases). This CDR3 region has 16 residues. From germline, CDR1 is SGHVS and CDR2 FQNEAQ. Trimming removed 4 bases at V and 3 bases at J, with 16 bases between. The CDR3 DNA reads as TGTGCCAGCAGCTCGAGAACCGGGACACACAATCAGCCCCAGCATTTT. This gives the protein CASSSRTGTHNQPQHF.

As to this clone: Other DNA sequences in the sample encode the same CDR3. The CDR3 coding sequence is TGTGCCAGCAGCTCGTTGTGGAGGGATAATAGAAACACCATATATTTT. Amino acids: CASSSLWRDNRNTIYF. The chain combines TRBV11-2 with TRBJ1-3, with unresolved D. The CDR3 has 16 amino acids. Trimming stripped 4 bases from V and 5 bases from J, with 18 bases between. Germline assignment: CDR1 SGHAT and CDR2 FQNNGV.

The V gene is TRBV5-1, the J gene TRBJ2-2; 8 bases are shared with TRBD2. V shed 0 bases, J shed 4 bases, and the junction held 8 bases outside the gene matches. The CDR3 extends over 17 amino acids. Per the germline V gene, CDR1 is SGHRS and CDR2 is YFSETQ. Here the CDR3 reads CASSLGGLESFTGELFF. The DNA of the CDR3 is TGCGCCAGCAGCTTGGGGGGACTAGAGAGTTTCACCGGGGAGCTGTTTTTT.

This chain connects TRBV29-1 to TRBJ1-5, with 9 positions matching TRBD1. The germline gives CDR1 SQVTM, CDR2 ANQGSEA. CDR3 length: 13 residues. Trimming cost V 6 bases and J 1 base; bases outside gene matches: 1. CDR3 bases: TGCAGCGTACAGGGGGCGAGCAATCAGCCCCAGCATTTT. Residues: CSVQGASNQPQHF.

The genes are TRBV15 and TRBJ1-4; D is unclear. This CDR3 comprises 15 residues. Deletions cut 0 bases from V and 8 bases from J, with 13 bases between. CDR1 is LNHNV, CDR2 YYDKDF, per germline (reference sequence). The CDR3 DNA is TGTGCCACCAGCAGAGATTGGGAGCGGAACGAAAAACTGTTTTTT. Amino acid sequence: CATSRDWERNEKLFF. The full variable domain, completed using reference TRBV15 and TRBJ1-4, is DAMVIQNPRYQVTQFGKPVTLSCSQTLNHNVMYWYQQKSSQAPKLLFHYYDKDFNNEADTPDNFQSRRPNTSFCFLDIRSPGLGDTAMYLCATSRDWERNEKLFFGSGTQLSVL.

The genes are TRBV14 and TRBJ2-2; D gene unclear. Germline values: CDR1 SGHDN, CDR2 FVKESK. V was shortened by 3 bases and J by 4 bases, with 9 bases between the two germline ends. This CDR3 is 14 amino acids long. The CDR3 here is CASSHPPFTGELFF. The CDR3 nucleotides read TGTGCCAGCAGCCACCCCCCGTTCACCGGGGAGCTGTTTTTT.

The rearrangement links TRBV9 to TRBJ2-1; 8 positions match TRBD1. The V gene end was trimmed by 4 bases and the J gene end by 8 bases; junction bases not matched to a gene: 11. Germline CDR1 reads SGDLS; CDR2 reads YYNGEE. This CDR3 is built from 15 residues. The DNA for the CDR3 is TGTGCCAGCAGCCCTCAGGGGGCCTTCTCGTATGAGCAGTTCTTC. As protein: CASSPQGAFSYEQFF.

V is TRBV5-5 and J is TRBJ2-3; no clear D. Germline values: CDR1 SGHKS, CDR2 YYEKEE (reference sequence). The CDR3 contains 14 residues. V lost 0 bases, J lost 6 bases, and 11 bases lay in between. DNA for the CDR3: TGTGCCAGCAGCTTGGGTCTCCCGGGTGATACGCAGTATTTT. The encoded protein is CASSLGLPGDTQYF.